This TCR beta chain was found in a study of control samples from healthy donors and cancer patients. The CDR3 has 17 amino acids. Germline values: CDR1 MGHRA, CDR2 YSYEKL. The V end lost 1 base, the J end lost 4 bases, and 19 bases lay between the germline ends. The repertoire was sequenced with immunoSEQ multiplex PCR; TCRdb's copy has only in-frame clones and lacks some. The sample yields 130,000 to 150,000 clones, roughly 93% seen once. The receptor's source is a man between 18 and 35 years old in good health. Sequenced material: blood. The chain is built from TRBV4-1 and TRBJ1-1; D gene ambiguous. In DNA form, the CDR3 reads TGCGCCAGCAGCCAAGGAAGTCGAATAAGGGCCCCCACTGAAGCTTTCTTT. Translation: CASSQGSRIRAPTEAFF.